This record covers a single TCR beta chain. Its antigen is unidentified. These data come from a study of cytomegalovirus exposure and HLA in healthy donors. CDR3 size: 16 residues. J lost 6 bases, V lost 1 base, and 7 bases had no gene match. Germline V gene sequence: CDR1 SGHTA, CDR2 FQGTGA. Primers for the PCR totalled 60 Vbeta and 13 Jbeta. Sequencing was performed with immunoSEQ multiplex PCR; in TCRdb, only in-frame clones are kept and a portion is missing. The sample gives roughly 200,000 clones, around 88% of which show up once; around 0.34% is in the top ten. Overall study results and limits: A few CMV-associated chains were confirmed in vitro to be specific for CMV antigens.

The TCR was taken from a woman aged 30 to 39 in good health and CMV-seronegative. The sequenced sample was PBMCs. The rearrangement uses TRBV7-3 and TRBJ2-1, with 9 bases fitting TRBD1. The CDR3 DNA sequence: TGTGCCAGCAGCTTAAACACAGGGGGCAAGATCAATGAGCAGTTCTTC. The encoded protein is CASSLNTGGKINEQFF. Together with reference TRBV7-3 and TRBJ2-1, the CDR3 gives the full variable domain: GAGVSQTPSNKVTEKGKYVELRCDPISGHTALYWYRQSLGQGPEFLIYFQGTGAADDSGLPNDRFFAVRPEGSVSTLKIQRTERGDSAVYLCASSLNTGGKINEQFFGPGTRLTVL.